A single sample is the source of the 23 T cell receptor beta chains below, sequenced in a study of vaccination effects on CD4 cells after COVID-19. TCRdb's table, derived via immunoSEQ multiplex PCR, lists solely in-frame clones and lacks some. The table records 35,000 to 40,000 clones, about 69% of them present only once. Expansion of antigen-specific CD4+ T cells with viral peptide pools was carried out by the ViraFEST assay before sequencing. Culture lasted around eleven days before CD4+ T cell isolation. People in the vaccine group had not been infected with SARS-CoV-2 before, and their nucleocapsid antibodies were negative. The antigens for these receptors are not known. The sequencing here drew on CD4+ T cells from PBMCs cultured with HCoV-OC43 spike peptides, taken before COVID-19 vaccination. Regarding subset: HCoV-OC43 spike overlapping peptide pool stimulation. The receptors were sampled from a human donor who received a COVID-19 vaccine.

The CDR3 sequence is CASSYVAHHATQYF. CDR3 bases: TGTGCCAGCAGTTACGTAGCCCACCATGCTACGCAGTATTTT. This chain connects TRBV6-5 to TRBJ2-3; D remains unclear. Germline V gives CDR1 MNHEY, CDR2 SVGAGI. V dropped 2 bases and J dropped 8 bases, with 14 bases sitting between them. The CDR3 covers 14 residues.

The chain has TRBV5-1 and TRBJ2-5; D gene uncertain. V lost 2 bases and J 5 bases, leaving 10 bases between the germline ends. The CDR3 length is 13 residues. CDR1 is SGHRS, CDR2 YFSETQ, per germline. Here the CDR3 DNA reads TGCGCCAGCAGCTTAGGAGTGGAGGAGACCCAGTACTTC. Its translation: CASSLGVEETQYF.

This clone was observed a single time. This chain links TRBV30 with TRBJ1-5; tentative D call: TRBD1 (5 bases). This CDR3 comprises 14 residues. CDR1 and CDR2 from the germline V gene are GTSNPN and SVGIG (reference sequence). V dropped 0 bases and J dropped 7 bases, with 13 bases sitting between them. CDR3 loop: CAWSVLQGNQPQHF. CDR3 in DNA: TGTGCCTGGAGTGTACTTCAGGGAAACCAGCCCCAGCATTTT.

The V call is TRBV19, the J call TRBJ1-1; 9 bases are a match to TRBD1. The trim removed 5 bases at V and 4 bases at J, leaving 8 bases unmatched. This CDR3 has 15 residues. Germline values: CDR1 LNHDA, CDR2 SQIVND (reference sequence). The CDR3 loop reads CASSRDRVIGTEAFF. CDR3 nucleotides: TGTGCCAGTAGTCGGGACAGGGTAATCGGCACTGAAGCTTTCTTT.

The chain's CDR3 is CASNPTGTSGSHEQFF. The CDR3 nucleotides are TGTGCCAGCAACCCAACCGGGACTAGCGGGAGCCATGAGCAGTTCTTC. This sequence joins TRBV9 and TRBJ2-1; 14 bases are a match to TRBD2. This CDR3 region has 16 residues. V lost 6 bases, J lost 8 bases, and 10 bases stayed unmatched. Germline V gene data show CDR1 as SGDLS and CDR2 as YYNGEE.

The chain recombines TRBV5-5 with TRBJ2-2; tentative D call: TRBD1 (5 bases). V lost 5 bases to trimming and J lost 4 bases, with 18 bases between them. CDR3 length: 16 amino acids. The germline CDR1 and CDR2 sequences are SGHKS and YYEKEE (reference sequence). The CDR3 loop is CASSRDMGPGTGELFF. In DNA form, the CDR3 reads TGTGCCAGCAGTCGAGACATGGGGCCGGGCACCGGGGAGCTGTTTTTT.

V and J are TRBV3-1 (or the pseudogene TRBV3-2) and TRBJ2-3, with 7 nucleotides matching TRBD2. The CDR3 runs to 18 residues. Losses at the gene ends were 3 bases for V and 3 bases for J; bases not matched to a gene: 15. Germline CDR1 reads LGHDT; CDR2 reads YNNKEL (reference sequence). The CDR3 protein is CASSQDPRGGGWTDTQYF. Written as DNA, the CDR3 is TGTGCCAGCAGCCAGGATCCTAGGGGCGGGGGATGGACAGATACGCAGTATTTT.

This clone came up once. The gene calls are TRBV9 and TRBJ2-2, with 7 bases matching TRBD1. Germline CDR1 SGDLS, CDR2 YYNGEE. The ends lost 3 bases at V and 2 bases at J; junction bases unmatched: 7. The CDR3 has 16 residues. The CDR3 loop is CASSARTGQNTGELFF. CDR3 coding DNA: TGTGCCAGCAGCGCCCGGACAGGCCAAAACACCGGGGAGCTGTTTTTT.

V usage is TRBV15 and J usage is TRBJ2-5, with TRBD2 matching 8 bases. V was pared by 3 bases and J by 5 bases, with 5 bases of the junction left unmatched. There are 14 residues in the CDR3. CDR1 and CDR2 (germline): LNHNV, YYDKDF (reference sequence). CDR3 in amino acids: CATSSRGGAETQYF. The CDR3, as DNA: TGTGCCACCAGCAGTCGGGGGGGCGCGGAGACCCAGTACTTC.

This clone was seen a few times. The CDR3 sequence is CASSSGLSYEQYF. As DNA, the CDR3 is TGTGCCAGCAGCTCGGGACTCTCCTACGAGCAGTACTTC. V is TRBV11-2 and J is TRBJ2-7; a possible D gene is TRBD2 (6 bases). The germline gives CDR1 SGHAT, CDR2 FQNNGV. The length of the CDR3 is 13 residues. Trimming took off 4 bases at V and 0 bases at J, with 7 bases between the two ends.

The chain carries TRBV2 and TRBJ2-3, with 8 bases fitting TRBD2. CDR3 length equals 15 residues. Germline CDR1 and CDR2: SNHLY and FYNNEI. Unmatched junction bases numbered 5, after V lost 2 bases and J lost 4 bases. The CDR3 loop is CASSEPSGLADTQYF. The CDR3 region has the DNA TGTGCCAGCAGTGAACCTAGCGGGTTAGCAGATACGCAGTATTTT.

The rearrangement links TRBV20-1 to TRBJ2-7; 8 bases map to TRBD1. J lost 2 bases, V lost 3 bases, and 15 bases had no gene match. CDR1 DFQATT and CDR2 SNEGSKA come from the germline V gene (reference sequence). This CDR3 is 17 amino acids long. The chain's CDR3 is CSASMGDGTGRTYEQYF. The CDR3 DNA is TGCAGTGCTAGTATGGGGGATGGGACAGGAAGAACCTACGAGCAGTACTTC.

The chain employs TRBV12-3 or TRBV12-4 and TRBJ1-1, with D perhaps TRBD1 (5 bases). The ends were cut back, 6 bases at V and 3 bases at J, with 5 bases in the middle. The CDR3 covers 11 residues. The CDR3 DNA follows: TGTGCCAGCAGACAGGACACTGAAGCTTTCTTT. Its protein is CASRQDTEAFF.

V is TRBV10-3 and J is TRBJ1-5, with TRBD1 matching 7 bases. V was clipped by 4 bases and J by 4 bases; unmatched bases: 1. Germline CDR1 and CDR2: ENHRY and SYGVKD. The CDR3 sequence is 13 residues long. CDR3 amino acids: CAISGTGNQPQHF. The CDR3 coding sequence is TGTGCCATCAGTGGGACAGGTAATCAGCCCCAGCATTTT.

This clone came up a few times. The CDR3 region is CASSLNLAGSTDTQYF. The CDR3 DNA is TGTGCCAGCAGCTTAAACCTTGCGGGGAGCACAGATACGCAGTATTTT. The rearrangement joins TRBV11-3 to TRBJ2-3; TRBD2 is a possible D gene (6 bases). The ends were cut back, 2 bases at V and 0 bases at J, with 12 bases in the middle. Germline lookup yields CDR1 SGHNT and CDR2 YENEEA. The CDR3 sequence is 16 residues long.

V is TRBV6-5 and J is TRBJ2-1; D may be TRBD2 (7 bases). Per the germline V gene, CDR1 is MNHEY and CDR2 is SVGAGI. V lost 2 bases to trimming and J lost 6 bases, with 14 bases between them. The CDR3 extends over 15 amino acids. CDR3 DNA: TGTGCCAGCAGTTACCGGGGGGCCGGGGGCAATGAGCAGTTCTTC. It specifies CASSYRGAGGNEQFF.

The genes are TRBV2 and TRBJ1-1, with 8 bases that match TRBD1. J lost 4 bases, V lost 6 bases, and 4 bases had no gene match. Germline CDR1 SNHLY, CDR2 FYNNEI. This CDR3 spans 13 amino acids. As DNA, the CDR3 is TGTGCCAGCAGGACGGACAGGGTCACTGAAGCTTTCTTT. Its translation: CASRTDRVTEAFF.

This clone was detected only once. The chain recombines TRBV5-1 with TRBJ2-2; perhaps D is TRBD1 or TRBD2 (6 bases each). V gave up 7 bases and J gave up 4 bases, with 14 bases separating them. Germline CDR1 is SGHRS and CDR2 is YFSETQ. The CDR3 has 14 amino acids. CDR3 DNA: TGCGCCAGCTCGCGGGACATAATCACCGGGGAGCTGTTTTTT. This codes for CASSRDIITGELFF.

The CDR3 is CASSDRGPTNEKLFF. In nucleotides, the CDR3 is TGTGCCAGCAGTGACAGGGGCCCAACTAATGAAAAACTGTTTTTT. The chain carries TRBV25-1 and TRBJ1-4, with a possible D match to TRBD1 (6 bases). Trimming took 3 bases from V and 0 from J, leaving 8 bases between them. Germline values: CDR1 MGHDK, CDR2 SYGVNS. This CDR3 region has 15 residues.

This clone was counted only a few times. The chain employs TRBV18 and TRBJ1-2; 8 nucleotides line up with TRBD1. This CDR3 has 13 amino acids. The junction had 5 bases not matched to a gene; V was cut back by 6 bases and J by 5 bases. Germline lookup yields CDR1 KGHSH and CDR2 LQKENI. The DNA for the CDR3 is TGTGCCAGCTCCCTGGACAGGGATTATGGCTACACCTTC. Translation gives CASSLDRDYGYTF.

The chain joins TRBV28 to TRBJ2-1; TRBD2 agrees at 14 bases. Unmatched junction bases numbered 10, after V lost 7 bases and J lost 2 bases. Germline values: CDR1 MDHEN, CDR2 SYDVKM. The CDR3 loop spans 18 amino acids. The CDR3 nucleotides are TGTGCCAGCATTCAAGGGGGACTAGCGGGGGTGACCTACAATGAGCAGTTCTTC. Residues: CASIQGGLAGVTYNEQFF.

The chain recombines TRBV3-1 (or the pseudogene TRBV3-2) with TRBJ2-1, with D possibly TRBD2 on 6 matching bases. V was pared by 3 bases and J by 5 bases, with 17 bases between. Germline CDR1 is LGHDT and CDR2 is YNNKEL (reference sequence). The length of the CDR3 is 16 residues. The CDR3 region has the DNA TGTGCCAGCAGCCACCAAAGCCTTAGCGGAAACAATGAGCAGTTCTTC. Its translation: CASSHQSLSGNNEQFF.

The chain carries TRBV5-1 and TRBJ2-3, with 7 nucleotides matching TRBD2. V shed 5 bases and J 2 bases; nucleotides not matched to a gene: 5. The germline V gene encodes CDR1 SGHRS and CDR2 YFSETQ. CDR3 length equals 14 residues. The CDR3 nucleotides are TGCGCCAGCAGGGTTAGCGGGTCCACAGATACGCAGTATTTT. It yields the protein CASRVSGSTDTQYF.